This TCR beta chain was captured in a study of control samples from healthy donors and cancer patients. The data were produced by immunoSEQ multiplex PCR, yet TCRdb's version contains in-frame clones alone and is incomplete. Among some 64,000 clones listed, about nine tenths were seen once. The sample consisted of PBMCs. This sequence was found in a woman aged 45 to 65 with colorectal cancer.

Here the CDR3 DNA reads TGTGCCAGCGGGGGGGGACAGTCCGCGAGCTACACCTTC. This encodes CASGGGQSASYTF. This chain uses TRBV6-5 with TRBJ1-2; 7 bases line up with TRBD1. The CDR3 covers 13 residues. J was trimmed by 9 bases and V by 8 bases; bases with no gene match: 12. From germline, CDR1 is MNHEY and CDR2 SVGAGI.